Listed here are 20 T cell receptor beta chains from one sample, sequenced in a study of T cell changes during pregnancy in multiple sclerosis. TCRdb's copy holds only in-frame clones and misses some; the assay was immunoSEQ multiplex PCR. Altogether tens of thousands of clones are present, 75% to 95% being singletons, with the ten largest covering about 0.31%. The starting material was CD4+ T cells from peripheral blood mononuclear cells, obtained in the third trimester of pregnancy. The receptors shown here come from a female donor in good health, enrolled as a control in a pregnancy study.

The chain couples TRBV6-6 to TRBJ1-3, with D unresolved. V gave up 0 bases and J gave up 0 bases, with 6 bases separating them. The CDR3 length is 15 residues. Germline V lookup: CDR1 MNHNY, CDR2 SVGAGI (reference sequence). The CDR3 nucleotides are TGTGCCAGCAGTTACTCTGCGGACTCTGGAAACACCATATATTTT. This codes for CASSYSADSGNTIYF.

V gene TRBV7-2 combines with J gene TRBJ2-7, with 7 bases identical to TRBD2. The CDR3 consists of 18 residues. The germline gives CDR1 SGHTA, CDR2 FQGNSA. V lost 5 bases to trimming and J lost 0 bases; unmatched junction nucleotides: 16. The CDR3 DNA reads TGTGCCAGCAGCCCCGCCCCCTCGAGCGGGGAGAGCTCCTACGAGCAGTACTTC. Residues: CASSPAPSSGESSYEQYF.

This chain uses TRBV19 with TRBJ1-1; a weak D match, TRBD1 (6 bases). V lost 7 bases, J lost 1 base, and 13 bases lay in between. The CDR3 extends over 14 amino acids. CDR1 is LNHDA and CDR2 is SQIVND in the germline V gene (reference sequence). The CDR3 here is CASMPGATNTEAFF. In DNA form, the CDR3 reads TGTGCCAGTATGCCAGGGGCCACGAACACTGAAGCTTTCTTT.

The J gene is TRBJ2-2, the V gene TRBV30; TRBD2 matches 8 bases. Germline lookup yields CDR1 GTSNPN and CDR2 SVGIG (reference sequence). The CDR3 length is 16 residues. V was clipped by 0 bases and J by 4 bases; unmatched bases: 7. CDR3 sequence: CAWSVPSGGPTGELFF. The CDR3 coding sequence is TGTGCCTGGAGTGTACCCAGCGGGGGACCCACCGGGGAGCTGTTTTTT.

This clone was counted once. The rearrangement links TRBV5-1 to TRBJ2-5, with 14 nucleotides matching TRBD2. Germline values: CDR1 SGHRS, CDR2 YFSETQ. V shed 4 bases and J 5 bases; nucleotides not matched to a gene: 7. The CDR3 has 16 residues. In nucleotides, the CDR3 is TGCGCCAGCAGCATTACGACTAGCGGGGGGGAGGAGACCCAGTACTTC. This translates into CASSITTSGGEETQYF.

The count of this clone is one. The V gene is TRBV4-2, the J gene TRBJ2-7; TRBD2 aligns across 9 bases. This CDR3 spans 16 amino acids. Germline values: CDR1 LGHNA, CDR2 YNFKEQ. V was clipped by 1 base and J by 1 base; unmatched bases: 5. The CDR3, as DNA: TGTGCCAGCAGCCAAGTCGGTAGCGGGGGTTCCTACGAGCAGTACTTC. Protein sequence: CASSQVGSGGSYEQYF.

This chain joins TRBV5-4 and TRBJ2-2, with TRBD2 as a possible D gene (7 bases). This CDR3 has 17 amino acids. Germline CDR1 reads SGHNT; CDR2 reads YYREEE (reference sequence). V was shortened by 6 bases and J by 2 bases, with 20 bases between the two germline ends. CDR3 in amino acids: CASNREGGAGNTGELFF. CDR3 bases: TGTGCCAGCAACCGCGAGGGGGGGGCAGGAAACACCGGGGAGCTGTTTTTT.

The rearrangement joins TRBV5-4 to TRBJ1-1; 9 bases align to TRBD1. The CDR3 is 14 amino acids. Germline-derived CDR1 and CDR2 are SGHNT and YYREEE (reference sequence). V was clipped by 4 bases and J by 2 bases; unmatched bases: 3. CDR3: CASSVQGANTEAFF. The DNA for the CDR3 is TGTGCCAGCAGCGTACAGGGGGCCAACACTGAAGCTTTCTTT. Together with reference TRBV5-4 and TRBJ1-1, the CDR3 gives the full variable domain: ETGVTQSPTHLIKTRGQQVTLRCSSQSGHNTVSWYQQALGQGPQFIFQYYREEENGRGNFPPRFSGLQFPNYSSELNVNALELDDSALYLCASSVQGANTEAFFGQGTRLTVV.

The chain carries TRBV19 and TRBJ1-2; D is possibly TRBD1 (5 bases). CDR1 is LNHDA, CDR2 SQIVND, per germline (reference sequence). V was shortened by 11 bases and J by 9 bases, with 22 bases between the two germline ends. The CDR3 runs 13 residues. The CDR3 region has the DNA TGTGCCTGCAGGACGGAAGGGGAATGGAGCTACACCTTC. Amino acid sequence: CACRTEGEWSYTF.

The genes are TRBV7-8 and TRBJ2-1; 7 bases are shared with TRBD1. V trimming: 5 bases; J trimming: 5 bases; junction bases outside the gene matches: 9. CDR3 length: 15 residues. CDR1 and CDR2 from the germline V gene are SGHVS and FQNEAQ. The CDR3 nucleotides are TGTGCCAGCAGCCTACAGGGGTGGGGCCACAATGAGCAGTTCTTC. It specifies CASSLQGWGHNEQFF.

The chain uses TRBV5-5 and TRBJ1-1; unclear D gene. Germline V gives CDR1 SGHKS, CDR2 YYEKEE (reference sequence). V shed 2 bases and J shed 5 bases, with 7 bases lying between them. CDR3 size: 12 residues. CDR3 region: CASSFGRTEAFF. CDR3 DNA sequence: TGTGCCAGCAGCTTCGGCAGGACTGAAGCTTTCTTT.

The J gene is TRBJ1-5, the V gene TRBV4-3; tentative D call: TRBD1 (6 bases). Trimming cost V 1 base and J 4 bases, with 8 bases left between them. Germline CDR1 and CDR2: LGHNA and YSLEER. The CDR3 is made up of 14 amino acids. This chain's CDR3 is CASSQAGVNQPQHF. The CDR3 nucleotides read TGCGCCAGCAGCCAAGCAGGGGTGAATCAGCCCCAGCATTTT.

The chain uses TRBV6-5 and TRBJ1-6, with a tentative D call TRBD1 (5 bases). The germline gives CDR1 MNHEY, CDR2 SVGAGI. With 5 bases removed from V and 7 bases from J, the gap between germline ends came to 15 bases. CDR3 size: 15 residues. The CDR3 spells CASSPPWGRNSPLHF. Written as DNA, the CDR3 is TGTGCCAGCAGTCCCCCTTGGGGGAGGAATTCACCCCTCCACTTT.

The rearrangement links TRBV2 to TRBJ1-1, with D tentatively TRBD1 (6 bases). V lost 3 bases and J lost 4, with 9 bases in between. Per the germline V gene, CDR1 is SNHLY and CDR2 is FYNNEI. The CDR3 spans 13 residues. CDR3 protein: CASSEGGATEAFF. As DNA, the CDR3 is TGTGCCAGCAGTGAGGGGGGGGCCACTGAAGCTTTCTTT.

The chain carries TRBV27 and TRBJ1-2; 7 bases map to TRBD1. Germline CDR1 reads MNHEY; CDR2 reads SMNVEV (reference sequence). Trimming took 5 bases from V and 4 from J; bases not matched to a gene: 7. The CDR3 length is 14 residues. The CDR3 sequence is CASSTTGDVYGYTF. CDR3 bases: TGTGCCAGCAGTACCACAGGGGACGTCTATGGCTACACCTTC.

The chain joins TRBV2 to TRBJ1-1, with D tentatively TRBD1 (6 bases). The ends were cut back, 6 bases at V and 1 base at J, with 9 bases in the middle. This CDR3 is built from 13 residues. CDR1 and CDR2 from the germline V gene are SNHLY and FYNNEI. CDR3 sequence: CASSGQPNTEAFF. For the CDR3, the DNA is TGTGCCAGCAGCGGACAGCCGAACACTGAAGCTTTCTTT.

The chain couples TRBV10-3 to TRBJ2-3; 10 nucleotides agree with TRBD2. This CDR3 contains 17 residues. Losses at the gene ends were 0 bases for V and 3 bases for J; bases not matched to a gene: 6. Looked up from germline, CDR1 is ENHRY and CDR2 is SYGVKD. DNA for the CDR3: TGTGCCATCAGTGAGTCCCCGACTAGCGGGCGGACAGATACGCAGTATTTT. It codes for CAISESPTSGRTDTQYF.

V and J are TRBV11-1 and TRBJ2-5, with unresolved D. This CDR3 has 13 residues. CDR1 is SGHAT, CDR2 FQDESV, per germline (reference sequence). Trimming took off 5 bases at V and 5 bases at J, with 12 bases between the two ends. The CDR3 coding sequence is TGTGCCAGCAGCCCAGACTGGTGGGAGACCCAGTACTTC. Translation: CASSPDWWETQYF.

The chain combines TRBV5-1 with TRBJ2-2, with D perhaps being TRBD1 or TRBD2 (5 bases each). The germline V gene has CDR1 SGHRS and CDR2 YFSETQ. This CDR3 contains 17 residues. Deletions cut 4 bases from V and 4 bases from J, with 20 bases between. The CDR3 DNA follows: TGCGCCAGCAGCCTGGACACTAGAACTAAGGTCACCGGGGAGCTGTTTTTT. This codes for CASSLDTRTKVTGELFF.

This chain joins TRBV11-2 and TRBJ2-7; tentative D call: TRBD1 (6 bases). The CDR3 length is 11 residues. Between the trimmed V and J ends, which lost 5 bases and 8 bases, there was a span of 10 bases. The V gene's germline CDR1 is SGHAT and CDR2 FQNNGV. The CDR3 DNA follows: TGTGCCAGCAGCCGAACAGGGAAGCAGTACTTC. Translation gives CASSRTGKQYF. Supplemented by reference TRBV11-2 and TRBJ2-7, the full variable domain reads EAGVAQSPRYKIIEKRQSVAFWCNPISGHATLYWYQQILGQGPKLLIQFQNNGVVDDSQLPKDRFSAERLKGVDSTLKIQPAKLEDSAVYLCASSRTGKQYFGPGTRLTVT.